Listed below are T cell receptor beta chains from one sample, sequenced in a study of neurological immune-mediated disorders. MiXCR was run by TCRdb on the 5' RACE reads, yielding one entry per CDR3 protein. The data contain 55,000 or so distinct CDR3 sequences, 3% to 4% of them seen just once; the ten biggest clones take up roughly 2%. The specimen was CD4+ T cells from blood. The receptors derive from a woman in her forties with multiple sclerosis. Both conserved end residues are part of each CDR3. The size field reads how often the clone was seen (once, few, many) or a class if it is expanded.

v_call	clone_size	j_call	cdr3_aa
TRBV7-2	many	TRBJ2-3	CASSLMGVETDTQYF
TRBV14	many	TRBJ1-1	CASSHYRGPATEAFF
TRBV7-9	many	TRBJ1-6	CASSLTGGSPLHF
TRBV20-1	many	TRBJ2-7	CSAIHRSSYEQYF
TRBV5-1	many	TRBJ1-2	CASSLSRSSDSLDGYTF
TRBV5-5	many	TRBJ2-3	CASRMEGPGSTDTQYF
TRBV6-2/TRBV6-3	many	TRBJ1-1	CASSHRGRDTEAFF
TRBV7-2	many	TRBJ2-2	CASSFEGSGELFF
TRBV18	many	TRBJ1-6	CASSPYRVGDSPLHF
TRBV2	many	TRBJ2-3	CASKTLAGTDTQYF
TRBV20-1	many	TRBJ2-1	CSAPSGGGVEQFF
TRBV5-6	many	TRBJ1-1	CASTFRGGYTEAFF
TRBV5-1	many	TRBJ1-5	CASSPGQGPNQPQHF
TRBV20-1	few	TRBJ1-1	CSARPEWTGFNTEAFF
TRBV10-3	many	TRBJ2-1	CAISLGGAVEYEQFF
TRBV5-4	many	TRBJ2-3	CASSPLGASGGQADTQYF
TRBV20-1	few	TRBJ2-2	CSATQAWGGQNTGELFF
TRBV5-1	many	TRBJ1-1	CASSGGQGAGNTEAFF
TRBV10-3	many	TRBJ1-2	CAISDLGNYGYTF
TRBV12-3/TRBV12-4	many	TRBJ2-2	CASSLDRRVGELFF
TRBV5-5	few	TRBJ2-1	CASSRAGGEGYNEQFF
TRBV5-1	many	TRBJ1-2	CASSLAGTLYGYTF
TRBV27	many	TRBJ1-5	CASRPTGGARSNQPQHF
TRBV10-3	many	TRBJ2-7	CAISEKEPGSYEQYF
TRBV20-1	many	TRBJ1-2	CSARVPGGGGGGYTF